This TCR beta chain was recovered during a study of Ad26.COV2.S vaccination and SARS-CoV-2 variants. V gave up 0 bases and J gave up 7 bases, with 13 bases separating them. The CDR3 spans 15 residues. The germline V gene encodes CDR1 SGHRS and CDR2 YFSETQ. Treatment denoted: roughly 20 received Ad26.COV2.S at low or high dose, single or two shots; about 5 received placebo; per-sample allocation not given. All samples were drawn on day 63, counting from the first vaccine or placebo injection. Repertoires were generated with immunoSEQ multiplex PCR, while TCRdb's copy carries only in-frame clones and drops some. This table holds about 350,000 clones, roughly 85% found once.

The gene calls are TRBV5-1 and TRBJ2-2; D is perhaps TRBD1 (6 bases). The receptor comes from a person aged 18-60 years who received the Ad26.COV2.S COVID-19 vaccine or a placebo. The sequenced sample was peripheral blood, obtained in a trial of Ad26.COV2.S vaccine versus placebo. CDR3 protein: CASSLVGDIDGELFF. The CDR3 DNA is TGCGCCAGCAGCTTGGTTGGGGACATTGACGGGGAGCTGTTTTTT.